These T cell receptor delta chains were read from a single sample in a study of gamma-delta T cells after stem cell transplantation. TCRdb processed the RT-PCR reads again with the CATT caller. The sample includes around 1,600 delta-chain clones, 3.7% of them seen just once. Sequencing was performed on gamma-delta T cells. The source is a human donor. It is not recorded whose cells these are; they may come from a transplant donor. Each CDR3 is given with its conserved first and last residue. A D gene is named only where the DNA matches it firmly. Expanded clones get a size class; other rows say once, few or many, or leave the size out.

j_gene	abundance	d_gene	v_gene	CDR3nt	CDR3aa
TRDJ1	-	-	TRDV2	TGTGCCTGTGCGAGTCTCGGGGGGTCGGATAAACTCATCTTT	CACASLGGSDKLIF
TRDJ1	-	TRDD3	TRDV2	TGTGCCTGTGACTATGTACTGGGGGCTTACACCGATAAACTCATCTTT	CACDYVLGAYTDKLIF
TRDJ1	few	-	TRDV2	TGTGCCTGTGACCGAATATTGATGGGGACAGGGGGAAACACCGATAAACTCATCTTT	CACDRILMGTGGNTDKLIF
TRDJ1	-	-	TRDV2	TGTGCCTGTGACGTCTTACATACTAGAACCGATAAACTCATCTTT	CACDVLHTRTDKLIF
TRDJ1	few	-	TRDV2	TGTGCCTGTGACATGCTGGGGAAGCACACCGATAAACTCATCTTT	CACDMLGKHTDKLIF
TRDJ3	-	TRDD3	TRDV2	TGTGCCTGTGACACGCTGGGGGATAAAGAAAGGGGAACGACCTGGGACACCCGACAGATGTTTTTC	CACDTLGDKERGTTWDTRQMFF
TRDJ1	large	-	TRDV2	TGTGCCTGTGACAAATTAATATCCTGCCTAAACTGCACCGATAAACTCATCTTT	CACDKLISCLNCTDKLIF
TRDJ1	few	TRDD3	TRDV2	TGTGCCTGTGAACCCCTACTGGGGGATACCGATAAACTCATCTTT	CACEPLLGDTDKLIF
TRDJ1	few	TRDD3	TRDV2	TGTGCCTGTGACCCTCTGGGGGATACACACACCGATAAACTCATCTTT	CACDPLGDTHTDKLIF
TRDJ1	large	TRDD3	TRDV2	TGTGCCTGTGACCCATTGGGGGATAGAGGTTCCGATAAACTCATCTTT	CACDPLGDRGSDKLIF
TRDJ1	large	TRDD3	TRDV2	TGTGCCTGTGACTCCCTGGGGGATACGGATAAACTCATCTTT	CACDSLGDTDKLIF
TRDJ1	-	-	TRDV2	TGTGCCTGTGATAGCTTACTGGGAGTGTACACCGATAAACTCATCTTT	CACDSLLGVYTDKLIF
TRDJ1	-	-	TRDV2	TGTGCCTGTGACACCTGGGGAAAAACCGATAAACTCATCTTT	CACDTWGKTDKLIF
TRDJ2	few	TRDD3	TRDV2	TGTGCCTGTGACACCGTACTGGGGGCTACGACGACAGCACAACTCTTCTTT	CACDTVLGATTTAQLFF
TRDJ1	medium-sized	TRDD3	TRDV2	TGTGCCTGTGACACGATCGACTGGGGGATACGCGAGTCAGATAAACTCATCTTT	CACDTIDWGIRESDKLIF
TRDJ3	few	TRDD3	TRDV2	TGTGCCTGTGACCCCACTGGGGGCCGGAACCCCTGGGACACCCGACAGATGTTTTTC	CACDPTGGRNPWDTRQMFF
TRDJ3	-	TRDD3	TRDV2	TGTGCCTGTGACACGGTACTGGGGGACGTCTTGGGCTCCTGGGACACCCGACAGATGTTTTTC	CACDTVLGDVLGSWDTRQMFF
TRDJ1	-	-	TRDV2	TGTGCCTGTGACGCTGTGGGGAGCCGCTCCACCGATAAACTCATCTTT	CACDAVGSRSTDKLIF
TRDJ1	medium-sized	-	TRDV2	TGTGCCTGTGACACCCTCGGGCCTTACACCGATAAACTCATCTTT	CACDTLGPYTDKLIF
TRDJ1	large	-	TRDV2	TGTGCCTGTGACGCCCTTAGTCCCAAGATTCAAGACGATAAACTCATCTTT	CACDALSPKIQDDKLIF
TRDJ1	few	TRDD3	TRDV2	TGTGCCTGTGACACCGTTCTCCTGGGGGATAATAAACTCATCTTT	CACDTVLLGDNKLIF
TRDJ1	-	TRDD3	TRDV2	TGTGCCTGTGATACCCTAGAACTGGGGGATACGCGAGCGAGTAGTAAACTCATCTTT	CACDTLELGDTRASSKLIF
TRDJ1	-	-	TRDV2	TGTGCCTGTGACACCTTGGGGGTCAACCTAAAGTACACCGATAAACTCATCTTT	CACDTLGVNLKYTDKLIF
TRDJ1	medium-sized	TRDD3	TRDV2	TGTGCCTGTGACCCCCTTCCCCCCCCGATGGGGGATAATGGTTACACCGATAAACTCATCTTT	CACDPLPPPMGDNGYTDKLIF
TRDJ3	few	TRDD3	TRDV2	TGTGCCTGTGACAATACGGCTGGGGGTCTGAGCTCCTGGGACACCCGACAGATGTTTTTC	CACDNTAGGLSSWDTRQMFF
TRDJ1	-	TRDD3	TRDV2	TGTGCCTGTTTGTCCCTACTGGGGGACGAGTACACCGATAAACTCATCTTT	CACLSLLGDEYTDKLIF
TRDJ1	medium-sized	TRDD3	TRDV2	TGTGCCTGTGACACCGTGGAAACTGGGGGAGACCTGTACACCGATAAACTCATCTTT	CACDTVETGGDLYTDKLIF
TRDJ1	few	TRDD3	TRDV2	TGTGCCTGTGACACCCTTGGGGGATACTACACCGATAAACTCATCTTT	CACDTLGGYYTDKLIF
TRDJ1	few	TRDD3	TRDV2	TGTGCCTGTGACACCGTTACTGGGGGATACAGGAACACCGATAAACTCATCTTT	CACDTVTGGYRNTDKLIF
TRDJ1	few	TRDD3	TRDV2	TGTGCCCGTGACTCGATACTGGGGGATACCGGTAAACTCATCTTT	CARDSILGDTGKLIF
TRDJ3	-	TRDD3	TRDV2	TGCGCCTGTGACACTGTTACTACTACTGGGGGATACGCGTTCCACTCCTGGGACACCCGACAGATGTTTTTC	CACDTVTTTGGYAFHSWDTRQMFF
TRDJ1	-	TRDD3	TRDV2	TGTGCCTGTGACACTTTGACTGGGGGATACGCAAGGTCCTACACCGATAAACTCATCTTT	CACDTLTGGYARSYTDKLIF
TRDJ1	few	-	TRDV2	TGTGCCTGTGACACCGTGTTGGGGGCTAAGTCGTCGACCGATAAACTCATCTTT	CACDTVLGAKSSTDKLIF
TRDJ1	few	TRDD3	TRDV2	TGTGCCTGTGACACCGTCCCCGACTTCCCCCATACTGGGGGGCAAACCGATAAACTCATCTTT	CACDTVPDFPHTGGQTDKLIF
TRDJ1	few	-	TRDV2	TGTGCCTGTGACTCCGTGGTGGGGGCCGTCACCGATAAACTCATCTTT	CACDSVVGAVTDKLIF
TRDJ1	few	TRDD3	TRDV2	TGTGCCTGTGACATACTTCCACTGGGGGATACAATCACCGATAAACTCATCTTT	CACDILPLGDTITDKLIF
TRDJ1	-	TRDD3	TRDV2	TGTGCCTGTGACATACTGGGGGATACGCGACGCGATAAACTCATCTTT	CACDILGDTRRDKLIF
TRDJ1	few	TRDD3	TRDV2	TGTGCCTGTGACGCTATACTGGGGGACTCGTACACCGATAAACTCATCTTT	CACDAILGDSYTDKLIF
TRDJ1	few	-	TRDV2	TGTGCCTGTGACGGGGTGGGGGCCGACACCGATAAACTCATCTTT	CACDGVGADTDKLIF